Sequencing of this T cell receptor (beta chain) was carried out in a study of cytomegalovirus exposure and HLA in healthy donors. This CDR3 is 15 amino acids long. The germline V gene encodes CDR1 LNHDA and CDR2 SQIVND (reference sequence). The J segment lost 1 base and the V segment lost 7 bases, leaving 6 bases of the junction unmatched. PCR used 60 Vbeta primers and 13 Jbeta primers. The data were produced by immunoSEQ multiplex PCR, yet TCRdb's version contains in-frame clones alone and is incomplete. The table records 130,000 to 150,000 clones, around three quarters of them present only once. The sample comprised PBMCs. The TCR originated in a man aged 40-49 years in good health and CMV-seropositive. V and J are TRBV19 and TRBJ1-1; 10 nucleotides match TRBD1. The CDR3 sequence is CASKIRDRGNTEAFF. CDR3 nucleotide sequence: TGTGCCAGTAAAATCCGGGACAGGGGGAACACTGAAGCTTTCTTT.